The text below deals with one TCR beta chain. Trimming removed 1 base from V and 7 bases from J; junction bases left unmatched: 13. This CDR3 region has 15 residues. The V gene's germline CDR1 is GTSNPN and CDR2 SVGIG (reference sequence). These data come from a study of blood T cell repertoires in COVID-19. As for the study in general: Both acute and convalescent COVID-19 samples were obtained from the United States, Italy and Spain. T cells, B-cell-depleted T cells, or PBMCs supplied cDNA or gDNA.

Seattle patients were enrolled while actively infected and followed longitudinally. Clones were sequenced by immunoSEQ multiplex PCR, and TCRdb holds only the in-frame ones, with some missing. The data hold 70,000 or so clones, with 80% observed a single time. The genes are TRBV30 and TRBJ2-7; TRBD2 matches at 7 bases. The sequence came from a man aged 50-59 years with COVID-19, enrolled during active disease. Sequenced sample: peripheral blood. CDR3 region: CAWSALGLAAGEQYF. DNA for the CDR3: TGTGCCTGGAGTGCACTTGGCCTAGCGGCCGGAGAGCAGTACTTC.